This T cell receptor (beta chain) was retrieved from a study of Ad26.COV2.S vaccination and SARS-CoV-2 variants. Study-level information: Once or twice, 56 days apart, Ad26.COV2.S was delivered intramuscularly.

Sequencing used immunoSEQ multiplex PCR; TCRdb keeps in-frame clones, though not all of them. The table records 400,000 to 450,000 clones, about 90% of them present only once. Treatment specified: roughly 20 received Ad26.COV2.S at low or high dose, single or two shots; 5 received placebo; per-sample allocation not given. Sample collection was performed on day 63 after the first vaccine or placebo injection. The CDR3 is made up of 18 amino acids. V lost 6 bases and J 0 bases, leaving 21 bases between the germline ends. Germline V CDR1 and CDR2: MDHEN, SYDVKM. V usage is TRBV28 and J usage is TRBJ2-1; D might be TRBD2 (5 bases). The sequence was collected from a person aged 18-65 years who received the Ad26.COV2.S COVID-19 vaccine or a placebo. Sequencing was performed on peripheral blood, taken in a trial of Ad26.COV2.S vaccine versus placebo. CDR3 amino acids: CASRTDSGGRSSYNEQFF. CDR3 DNA: TGTGCCAGCAGAACAGATTCCGGAGGCAGGAGCTCCTACAATGAGCAGTTCTTC. Using reference TRBV28 and TRBJ2-1 for the parts outside the CDR3, the full variable domain is DVKVTQSSRYLVKRTGEKVFLECVQDMDHENMFWYRQDPGLGLRLIYFSYDVKMKEKGDIPEGYSVSREKKERFSLILESASTNQTSMYLCASRTDSGGRSSYNEQFFGPGTRLTVL.